Listed below are T cell receptor beta chains from one sample, sequenced in a study of PD-1 blockade in classical Hodgkin lymphoma. The assay was immunoSEQ multiplex PCR, and TCRdb's table has in-frame clones only and misses some. Of about 3,100 clones in the sample, over 80% were seen once. Material for sequencing was CD4+ T cells from blood. These receptors all stem from a human donor with classical Hodgkin lymphoma. CDR3s include the opening cysteine and the closing phenylalanine or tryptophan. D genes are given only for firm matches.

d_gene,j_gene,v_gene,CDR3aa,CDR3nt
.,TRBJ1-6,TRBV6-1,CASSEESVNSPLHF,TGTGCCAGCAGTGAAGAGTCGGTGAATTCACCCCTCCACTTT
.,TRBJ1-1,TRBV19,CASAHRAMNTEAFF,TGTGCCAGCGCCCACAGGGCTATGAACACTGAAGCTTTCTTT
.,TRBJ2-5,TRBV11-2,CASSLETGPVETQYF,TGTGCCAGCAGCTTAGAAACCGGCCCGGTAGAGACCCAGTACTTC
.,TRBJ1-3,TRBV10-3,CAITGPGNTIYF,TGTGCCATCACGGGGCCTGGAAACACCATATATTTT
.,TRBJ1-2,TRBV18,CATSEGPNYGYTF,TGTGCCACCTCTGAGGGACCCAACTATGGCTACACCTTC
.,TRBJ2-7,TRBV2,CASRADGTYEQYF,TGTGCCAGCAGGGCGGACGGAACCTACGAGCAGTACTTC
TRBD2,TRBJ2-1,TRBV6-4,CASSALAGGPSDEQFF,TGTGCCAGCAGTGCCCTAGCGGGAGGGCCTAGTGATGAGCAGTTCTTC
.,TRBJ2-7,TRBV19,CASSMLGEQYF,TGTGCCAGTAGTATGCTAGGGGAGCAGTACTTC
TRBD1,TRBJ1-2,TRBV18,CASSRDSSNYGYTF,TGTGCCAGCTCACGGGACAGCTCTAACTATGGCTACACCTTC
.,TRBJ1-2,TRBV4-1,CASSQGEGPLPGYTF,TGCGCCAGCAGCCAAGGGGAAGGCCCCCTACCTGGCTACACCTTC
TRBD2,TRBJ2-2,TRBV2,CASSVRTSGGAGGELFF,TGTGCCAGCAGCGTACGAACTAGCGGGGGGGCAGGCGGGGAGCTGTTTTTT